These 19 T cell receptor beta chains originate from one sample sequenced in a study of blood T cell repertoires in COVID-19. Repertoires were generated with immunoSEQ multiplex PCR, while TCRdb's copy carries only in-frame clones and drops some. The table records 350,000 to 400,000 clones, more than 75% of them present only once. The specimen was PBMCs or T cells enriched from blood (not recorded which). The source of these receptors is a woman in her thirties who had recovered from COVID-19.

V is TRBV3-1 (or the pseudogene TRBV3-2) and J is TRBJ1-6; a possible D gene is TRBD1 (6 bases). This CDR3 comprises 15 residues. Between the trimmed V and J ends, which lost 4 bases and 10 bases, there was a span of 17 bases. In germline, CDR1 is LGHDT, CDR2 YNNKEL (reference sequence). CDR3 in DNA: TGTGCCAGCAGCCTACAGGGACGCCTAGGGTCACCCCTCCACTTT. Residues: CASSLQGRLGSPLHF.

This clone was seen just once. J is TRBJ2-3 and V is TRBV10-3; 10 nucleotides match TRBD2. The CDR3 loop spans 17 amino acids. Germline assignment: CDR1 ENHRY and CDR2 SYGVKD. J gave up 4 bases and V 1 base, and 8 bases lay outside the gene matches. The chain's CDR3 is CAISEFPTGTSADTQYF. CDR3 bases: TGTGCCATCAGTGAGTTTCCGACCGGGACTAGCGCAGATACGCAGTATTTT.

This chain connects TRBV29-1 to TRBJ1-5; D possibly corresponds to TRBD1 (6 bases). The V gene's germline CDR1 is SQVTM and CDR2 ANQGSEA. Trimming cost V 4 bases and J 5 bases, with 6 bases left between them. The CDR3 consists of 11 residues. The CDR3 loop is CSVGTDQPQHF. The DNA for the CDR3 is TGCAGCGTTGGGACAGATCAGCCCCAGCATTTT.

The V call is TRBV6-1, the J call TRBJ2-1; 7 bases are shared with TRBD2. Germline values: CDR1 MNHNS, CDR2 SASEGT. This CDR3 spans 15 amino acids. The V gene end was trimmed by 1 base and the J gene end by 4 bases; junction bases not matched to a gene: 4. The CDR3 region is CASSEEASGYNEQFF. CDR3 nucleotide sequence: TGTGCCAGCAGTGAAGAGGCTAGCGGATACAATGAGCAGTTCTTC.

The chain uses TRBV7-9 and TRBJ2-1; D is unresolved. Between the trimmed V and J ends, which lost 7 bases and 7 bases, there was a span of 14 bases. CDR1 is SEHNR, CDR2 FQNEAQ, per germline (reference sequence). The CDR3 contains 13 residues. The chain's CDR3 is CASKSASLNEQFF. The DNA for the CDR3 is TGTGCCAGCAAATCCGCCTCTCTAAATGAGCAGTTCTTC.

The CDR3 loop is CASSVGGVHNTIYF. The CDR3 DNA sequence: TGTGCCAGCAGCGTAGGGGGGGTGCACAACACCATATATTTT. The chain uses TRBV9 and TRBJ1-3, with a weak D call TRBD1 (5 bases). Trimming removed 0 bases at V and 7 bases at J, with 11 bases between. Germline-derived CDR1 and CDR2 are SGDLS and YYNGEE. The CDR3 is 14 residues long.

The J gene is TRBJ2-4, the V gene TRBV7-8; 10 bases map to TRBD1. Germline trimming cut 0 bases from V and 2 bases from J; bases unmatched to any gene: 7. The CDR3 extends over 18 amino acids. Germline values: CDR1 SGHVS, CDR2 FQNEAQ. CDR3 protein: CASSLAKGTGASKNIQYF. CDR3 nucleotides: TGTGCCAGCAGCTTAGCGAAAGGGACAGGGGCGTCCAAAAACATTCAGTACTTC.

This chain joins TRBV11-3 and TRBJ2-7; 13 positions match TRBD2. There are 17 residues in the CDR3. Unmatched junction bases numbered 9, after V lost 2 bases and J lost 5 bases. CDR1 and CDR2 from the germline V gene are SGHNT and YENEEA. The CDR3: CASSLRVRLAGGHEQYF. The CDR3, as DNA: TGTGCCAGCAGCTTACGGGTTCGACTAGCGGGAGGCCACGAGCAGTACTTC. The variable domain in full, completed from reference TRBV11-3 and TRBJ2-7, reads EAGVVQSPRYKIIEKKQPVAFWCNPISGHNTLYWYLQNLGQGPELLIRYENEEAVDDSQLPKDRFSAERLKGVDSTLKIQPAELGDSAVYLCASSLRVRLAGGHEQYFGPGTRLTVT.

The chain uses TRBV2 and TRBJ1-5; 9 bases are a match to TRBD1. The CDR3 runs 15 residues. CDR1 is SNHLY and CDR2 is FYNNEI in the germline V gene. The trim removed 6 bases at V and 0 bases at J, leaving 3 bases unmatched. CDR3 bases: TGTGCCAGCAGAGGACAGGGGATTAGCAATCAGCCCCAGCATTTT. Amino acid sequence: CASRGQGISNQPQHF.

The gene calls are TRBV25-1 and TRBJ1-6; D is ambiguous. CDR3 length equals 15 residues. Germline CDR1 MGHDK, CDR2 SYGVNS. Trimming cost V 5 bases and J 2 bases, with 10 bases left between them. CDR3 coding DNA: TGTGCCAGCAGTCAGAGGGAGACCTATAATTCACCCCTCCACTTT. This gives the protein CASSQRETYNSPLHF.

The chain recombines TRBV6-5 with TRBJ2-7; 7 bases line up with TRBD1. The junction had 9 bases not matched to a gene; V was cut back by 6 bases and J by 1 base. Germline V lookup: CDR1 MNHEY, CDR2 SVGAGI. The CDR3 has 15 residues. The CDR3 region has the DNA TGTGCCAGCAGCCCCAACCGGGACAGATCCTACGAGCAGTACTTC. Amino acids: CASSPNRDRSYEQYF.

V gene TRBV27 combines with J gene TRBJ1-4; D may be TRBD1 (6 bases). The CDR3 consists of 15 residues. The V end was cut by 0 bases, the J end by 6 bases, with 11 bases between. Germline V gene sequence: CDR1 MNHEY, CDR2 SMNVEV (reference sequence). CDR3 region: CASSLSWAGDEKLFF. The DNA for the CDR3 is TGTGCCAGCAGTTTATCGTGGGCAGGGGATGAAAAACTGTTTTTT.

As DNA, the CDR3 is TGTGCCAGCTCAACCTCACAGGGGGTGAGCGACGAGCAGTACTTC. Its translation is CASSTSQGVSDEQYF. This chain joins TRBV18 and TRBJ2-7, with 8 bases lining up with TRBD1. CDR3 length: 15 residues. Trimming took 5 bases from V and 5 from J; bases not matched to a gene: 11. Germline loops: CDR1 KGHSH, CDR2 LQKENI.

This chain joins TRBV10-3 and TRBJ1-1, with 7 bases matching TRBD1. The CDR3 totals 14 residues. Trimming took 6 bases from V and 3 from J; bases not matched to a gene: 7. Germline lookup yields CDR1 ENHRY and CDR2 SYGVKD. The CDR3 spells CAIRETGEHTEAFF. DNA of the CDR3: TGTGCCATCAGGGAAACAGGGGAGCACACTGAAGCTTTCTTT.

This clone was picked up one time. V gene TRBV2 combines with J gene TRBJ1-2; the D gene is possibly TRBD1 (6 bases). This CDR3 region has 15 residues. CDR1 is SNHLY and CDR2 is FYNNEI in the germline V gene. V lost 6 bases to trimming and J lost 1 base, with 15 bases between them. CDR3 sequence (DNA): TGTGCCAGCAGCCCAGACAGGTCCCTTAACTATGGCTACACCTTC. Protein sequence: CASSPDRSLNYGYTF.

J is TRBJ1-3 and V is TRBV18; TRBD1 agrees at 8 bases. The CDR3 sequence is 15 residues long. The V gene's germline CDR1 is KGHSH and CDR2 LQKENI. The V and J ends lost 2 bases and 2 bases, in that order; junction bases with no gene match: 2. The CDR3 spells CASSPGQGPGNTIYF. Here the CDR3 DNA reads TGTGCCAGCTCACCAGGACAGGGACCTGGAAACACCATATATTTT.

The chain carries TRBV2 and TRBJ2-1, with 7 bases identical to TRBD2. V was pared by 1 base and J by 2 bases, with 2 bases of the junction left unmatched. Germline V gives CDR1 SNHLY, CDR2 FYNNEI. The CDR3 runs to 15 residues. The CDR3 DNA is TGTGCCAGCAGTGAAGGGCTAGCGGCCTACAATGAGCAGTTCTTC. This sequence encodes CASSEGLAAYNEQFF.

As for this clone: This CDR3 is also generated by other DNA sequences in the sample. This sequence joins TRBV19 and TRBJ2-5, with 7 positions matching TRBD1. The CDR3 runs to 14 residues. Per germline, CDR1 LNHDA and CDR2 SQIVND (reference sequence). With V trimmed by 5 bases and J by 2 bases, 5 bases remained unmatched. CDR3 region: CASSSRDRQETQYF. The CDR3 DNA reads TGTGCCAGTAGTTCCCGGGACAGACAAGAGACCCAGTACTTC.

The V call is TRBV10-1, the J call TRBJ1-4; TRBD1 matches at 9 bases. CDR1 is WNHNN and CDR2 is SYGVQD in the germline V gene (reference sequence). V shed 5 bases, J shed 8 bases, and the junction held 9 bases outside the gene matches. This CDR3 is built from 15 residues. CDR3 protein: CASSPGQGYQEKLFF. The CDR3 DNA sequence: TGCGCCAGCAGTCCGGGACAGGGTTATCAGGAAAAACTGTTTTTT.